This TCR beta chain derives from a study of Tregs in tolerant kidney transplant recipients. Repertoires were generated with immunoSEQ multiplex PCR, while TCRdb's copy carries only in-frame clones and drops some. The repertoire holds 240,000 or so clones, with approximately 83% as singletons. The source is a human donor in good health. The sequencing sample was made of CD4+ T cells from blood.

The DNA for the CDR3 is TGTGCCAGCAGCCAAGATCTGTCCGGGGGGCCCCGGAATGAGCAGTTCTTC. It encodes CASSQDLSGGPRNEQFF. This chain joins TRBV4-2 and TRBJ2-1; weak D call: TRBD2 (7 bases). Trimming took 0 bases from V and 7 from J, leaving 19 bases between them. The CDR3 contains 17 residues. Germline V gene lookup returns CDR1 LGHNA and CDR2 YNFKEQ.